Each of the 6 T cell receptor beta chains below was sequenced from the same sample in a study of blood T cell repertoires in COVID-19 (dated by TCRdb to 2018 to 2020). The method behind the library was the immunoSEQ multiplex PCR assay. Held by TCRdb, this immuneACCESS table contains in-frame sequences only and omits some clones. Under half of the omission traces to an unresolved V gene where checked; the cause of the rest is unknown. This sample comprises approximately 150,000 clones, roughly 80% of them detected only once. The top ten hold roughly 19% of the sample. The specimen sequenced was peripheral blood. These receptors all come from a woman of 80 years or more with acute or convalescent COVID-19.

V is TRBV6-6 and J is TRBJ2-5; 7 bases fit TRBD2. J gave up 4 bases and V 5 bases, and 13 bases lay outside the gene matches. Germline values: CDR1 MNHNY, CDR2 SVGAGI (reference sequence). CDR3 length: 16 residues. CDR3 region: CASSPMDGAGRETQYF. The DNA of the CDR3 is TGTGCCAGCAGTCCGATGGACGGAGCGGGGCGAGAGACCCAGTACTTC.

The chain links TRBV5-4 to TRBJ1-1, with a possible D match to TRBD1 (5 bases). CDR1 is SGHNT and CDR2 is YYREEE in the germline V gene (reference sequence). Trimming stripped 2 bases from V and 1 base from J, with 6 bases between. This CDR3 has 13 residues. CDR3 DNA: TGTGCCAGCAGCTTCGGACAGAACACTGAAGCTTTCTTT. Amino acid sequence: CASSFGQNTEAFF.

Note on this clone: Different DNA sequences within this sample yield the same CDR3. V and J are TRBV10-3 and TRBJ1-6; TRBD1 might be the D (5 bases). Per the germline V gene, CDR1 is ENHRY and CDR2 is SYGVKD. This CDR3 is built from 13 residues. The V gene lost 2 bases and the J gene lost 10 bases, with 9 bases spanning the gap. The chain's CDR3 is CAISEVGGSPLHF. As DNA, the CDR3 is TGTGCCATCAGTGAGGTCGGGGGATCACCCCTCCACTTT.

The V call is TRBV11-2, the J call TRBJ1-1, with a possible D match to TRBD1 (5 bases). Germline V gives CDR1 SGHAT, CDR2 FQNNGV. Trimming cost V 6 bases and J 6 bases, with 26 bases left between them. This CDR3 has 17 amino acids. CDR3 loop: CASSRWTGGPTNAEAFF. The CDR3 coding sequence is TGTGCCAGCAGTAGATGGACCGGGGGTCCGACAAACGCTGAAGCTTTCTTT.

V and J are TRBV5-1 and TRBJ2-3, with TRBD2 identical over 8 bases. Germline V CDR1 and CDR2: SGHRS, YFSETQ. V lost 0 bases, J lost 0 bases, and 6 bases stayed unmatched. CDR3 size: 17 residues. The CDR3 here is CASSLGGLAGSTDTQYF. The CDR3 DNA is TGCGCCAGCAGCTTGGGCGGACTAGCCGGTAGCACAGATACGCAGTATTTT.

The table lists this clone with a count of one. This chain links TRBV5-6 with TRBJ2-1; D gene ambiguous. Trimming left V 0 bases short and J 15 bases short, with 13 bases between. Germline values: CDR1 SGHDT, CDR2 YYEEEE. This CDR3 has 12 residues. The CDR3 sequence: CASSLAPGASFF. CDR3 nucleotide sequence: TGTGCCAGCAGCTTGGCCCCAGGTGCTTCGTTCTTC. The variable domain in full, with the rest retrieved from reference TRBV5-6 and TRBJ2-1, is DAGVTQSPTHLIKTRGQQVTLRCSPKSGHDTVSWYQQALGQGPQFIFQYYEEEERQRGNFPDRFSGHQFPNYSSELNVNALLLGDSALYLCASSLAPGASFFGPGTRLTVL.